This entry describes one T cell receptor (beta chain). The V gene lost 1 base and the J gene lost 3 bases, with 13 bases spanning the gap. The CDR3 has 15 residues. Germline CDR1 SQVTM, CDR2 ANQGSEA. The sample's time point: 2014-2015 season, pre-vaccination. The sample is drawn from a study of follicular helper T cells after annual influenza vaccination. Measured with immunoSEQ multiplex PCR; TCRdb has only the in-frame clones, and not every one. The sample has about 27,000 clones; approximately 81% are singletons. V and J are TRBV29-1 and TRBJ2-4; D might be TRBD2 (5 bases). The material was CXCR5+ CD38- circulating T follicular helper cells from blood, obtained on the day of influenza vaccination. Stated subset: circulating Tfh, non-naive CD4+CXCR5+PD-1+ (ICOS+CD38+ or ICOS-CD38-). This receptor was identified in an adult who received the influenza vaccine. CDR3: CSVEGATTNKNIQYF. The CDR3 DNA sequence: TGCAGCGTTGAAGGAGCGACGACTAACAAAAACATTCAGTACTTC.